In its sample, the clone carrying this TCR beta chain was seen many times. Unique molecular identifiers were incorporated into the prepared TCRbeta library. TCRdb reprocessed the PCR reads with MiXCR, giving one entry per CDR3 protein. This table has roughly 100,000 distinct CDR3 sequences, roughly 8% appearing once. The CDR3 has 14 residues. Germline V lookup: CDR1 DFQATT, CDR2 SNEGSKA (reference sequence). Between the trimmed V and J ends, which lost 3 bases and 8 bases, there was a span of 19 bases. These data originate in a study of T-cell reconstitution after alpha-beta-depleted transplantation in children.

Sequencing used PBMCs from the stem cell graft donor, obtained from the stem cell graft. This receptor was obtained from a human donor who donated a stem cell graft to a child with congenital amegakaryocytic thrombocytopenia. The V and J genes are TRBV20-1 and TRBJ1-2; D might be TRBD1 (5 bases). The CDR3 reads CSASGGRGLGGYTF. DNA for the CDR3: TGCAGTGCTAGTGGGGGACGGGGGTTGGGAGGCTACACCTTC.